The clone carrying this T cell receptor (beta chain) was observed a handful of times. Its matching antigen is unknown. V was pared by 7 bases and J by 5 bases, with 8 bases between. Per germline, CDR1 MDHEN and CDR2 SYDVKM. The CDR3 runs 11 residues. As for time point: patch test 1, 2 weeks after DPC sensitization. The treatment here: therapeutic diphenylcyclopropenone sensitization with weekly scalp DPC. The data were obtained in a study of human T cells and chemical hapten exposure. Overall study: The sensitizer, 2% DPC, was used on 2 cm by 2 cm of upper inner arm skin.

General study points: Because all patients had alopecia, their immune responses might differ from healthy ones.

Study processing details: Sample TCR totals centred on a median of roughly 96,000, ranging about 20,000 to 700,000. Each CDR3 protein is one row after TCRdb ran MiXCR on the RACE reads. TCRdb assigned the V and J calls; the authors' analysis was not used. The sample contains 180,000 or so distinct CDR3 sequences, around 13% of which appear only once. The rearrangement uses TRBV28 and TRBJ1-2; D is unclear. Sequencing was performed on whole blood, taken in connection with sensitization to the hapten diphenylcyclopropenone (DPC). This TCR derives from a woman aged 25 to 39 with alopecia areata. Some clones in this sample may be carry-over from other donors' samples. The CDR3 loop reads CASMFGYGYTF. In DNA, the CDR3 is TGTGCCAGCATGTTCGGATATGGCTACACCTTC.